The 12 T cell receptor beta chains reported below all come from one sample, sequenced in a study of response to subunit inactivated influenza vaccine. TCRdb re-derived calls from the RT-PCR reads in MiXCR, one entry per CDR3 protein. The top ten clones hold approximately 14% of a sample with approximately 490,000 distinct CDR3 sequences, around 7.7% of them seen once. The source material was PBMCs from blood, sampled around 25 months after vaccination. The receptors stem from a man between 50 and 75 years old who received an inactivated influenza vaccine.

This clonotype showed up just a few times. The chain employs TRBV6-1 and TRBJ2-3; 8 bases match TRBD2. V lost 6 bases and J lost 0; bases outside the gene matches: 5. In germline, CDR1 is MNHNS, CDR2 SASEGT. This CDR3 has 15 residues. The CDR3 here is CASRLSGRSTDTQYF. DNA for the CDR3: TGTGCCAGCAGGTTGAGCGGGAGAAGCACAGATACGCAGTATTTT.

This clonotype was counted between two and nine times. The rearrangement links TRBV29-1 to TRBJ1-2; TRBD1 is a possible D gene (6 bases). The CDR3 runs to 15 residues. The germline CDR1 and CDR2 sequences are SQVTM and ANQGSEA. V lost 5 bases and J 6 bases, leaving 22 bases between the germline ends. CDR3 sequence: CSVIHSSGVEDGYTF. The CDR3 DNA is TGCAGCGTTATCCATTCCTCAGGGGTTGAGGATGGCTACACCTTC.

This clonotype was counted at least ten times. J is TRBJ2-3 and V is TRBV3-1; a possible D gene is TRBD2 (7 bases). The CDR3 length is 14 residues. Between the trimmed V and J ends, which lost 8 bases and 0 bases, there was a span of 12 bases. Germline V gives CDR1 LGHDT, CDR2 YNNKEL (reference sequence). CDR3: CASGRGTSTDTQYF. CDR3 nucleotide sequence: TGTGCCAGCGGGAGGGGGACTAGCACAGATACGCAGTATTTT.

The V gene is TRBV11-2, the J gene TRBJ2-7; TRBD1 matches 8 bases. Per the germline V gene, CDR1 is SGHAT and CDR2 is FQNNGV. Trimming removed 3 bases from V and 7 bases from J; junction bases left unmatched: 11. The CDR3 loop spans 15 amino acids. The CDR3 loop is CASSLGQVVEGEQYF. CDR3 in DNA: TGTGCCAGCAGCTTGGGACAGGTCGTCGAGGGGGAGCAGTACTTC.

The sample holds a few counts of this clonotype. The chain carries TRBV20-1 and TRBJ2-3; 7 nucleotides agree with TRBD2. CDR1 is DFQATT, CDR2 SNEGSKA, per germline (reference sequence). The CDR3 covers 16 residues. The V and J ends lost 3 bases and 4 bases, in that order; junction bases with no gene match: 13. The CDR3 sequence is CSASPLALSGADTQYF. In DNA, the CDR3 is TGCAGTGCTAGCCCACTAGCGTTGAGTGGTGCAGATACGCAGTATTTT.

This clonotype was seen many times. The chain employs TRBV27 and TRBJ1-1; weak D call: TRBD1 (5 bases). V was pared by 4 bases and J by 8 bases, with 14 bases between. Germline CDR1 and CDR2: MNHEY and SMNVEV (reference sequence). The CDR3 is made up of 13 amino acids. The CDR3 DNA reads as TGTGCCAGCAGTTCGACAGATAAGTACGAAGCTTTCTTT. Translated, it gives CASSSTDKYEAFF.

This clonotype was detected many times. V and J are TRBV29-1 and TRBJ2-1, with TRBD2 matching 9 bases. Looked up from germline, CDR1 is SQVTM and CDR2 is ANQGSEA. Germline trimming cut 4 bases from V and 2 bases from J; bases unmatched to any gene: 12. This CDR3 spans 17 amino acids. The CDR3 region is CSVGEGSGSLTYNEQFF. Here the CDR3 DNA reads TGCAGCGTTGGCGAGGGTAGCGGGAGTTTGACCTACAATGAGCAGTTCTTC.

This clonotype was found many times. The chain joins TRBV24-1 to TRBJ2-1, with 10 bases fitting TRBD2. Trimming cost V 4 bases and J 11 bases; bases outside gene matches: 16. Germline V gene lookup returns CDR1 KGHDR and CDR2 SFDVKD. This CDR3 has 17 amino acids. The chain's CDR3 is CATSDFTSGNYREQQFF. The CDR3 DNA is TGTGCCACCAGTGACTTCACTAGCGGGAATTACCGGGAGCAGCAGTTCTTC.

This clonotype was seen only a few times. The chain uses TRBV7-9 and TRBJ1-2; D perhaps matches TRBD1 (5 bases). The germline gives CDR1 SEHNR, CDR2 FQNEAQ (reference sequence). Trimming stripped 5 bases from V and 7 bases from J, with 20 bases between. This CDR3 spans 15 amino acids. The CDR3 protein is CASSPWDVAEGGYTF. The CDR3, as DNA: TGTGCCAGCAGCCCATGGGACGTCGCTGAGGGTGGCTACACCTTC.

This clonotype appeared a few times. The chain employs TRBV6-1 and TRBJ2-2; the D is unclear. The CDR3 is made up of 14 amino acids. Germline V gene data show CDR1 as MNHNS and CDR2 as SASEGT. V gave up 3 bases and J gave up 5 bases, with 10 bases separating them. DNA of the CDR3: TGTGCCAGCAGTGAGTCACCTTATACCGGGGAGCTGTTTTTT. It yields the protein CASSESPYTGELFF.

In this sample, this clonotype turned up many times. J is TRBJ1-5 and V is TRBV6-2 or TRBV6-3, with D hard to call. The CDR3 contains 16 residues. Germline loops: CDR1 MNHEY, CDR2 SVGEGT. V dropped 7 bases and J dropped 2 bases, with 18 bases sitting between them. The DNA for the CDR3 is TGTGCCAGCAAACAAGGAGAGGGCGTCGGCAATCAGCCCCAGCATTTT. Translation gives CASKQGEGVGNQPQHF.

The chain combines TRBV12-3 or TRBV12-4 with TRBJ1-1; TRBD1 might be the D (6 bases). V gave up 3 bases and J gave up 4 bases, with 12 bases separating them. This CDR3 is built from 14 residues. Here the CDR3 reads CASSLRGARTEAFF. CDR3 bases: TGTGCCAGCAGTTTGCGGGGGGCACGCACTGAAGCTTTCTTT.